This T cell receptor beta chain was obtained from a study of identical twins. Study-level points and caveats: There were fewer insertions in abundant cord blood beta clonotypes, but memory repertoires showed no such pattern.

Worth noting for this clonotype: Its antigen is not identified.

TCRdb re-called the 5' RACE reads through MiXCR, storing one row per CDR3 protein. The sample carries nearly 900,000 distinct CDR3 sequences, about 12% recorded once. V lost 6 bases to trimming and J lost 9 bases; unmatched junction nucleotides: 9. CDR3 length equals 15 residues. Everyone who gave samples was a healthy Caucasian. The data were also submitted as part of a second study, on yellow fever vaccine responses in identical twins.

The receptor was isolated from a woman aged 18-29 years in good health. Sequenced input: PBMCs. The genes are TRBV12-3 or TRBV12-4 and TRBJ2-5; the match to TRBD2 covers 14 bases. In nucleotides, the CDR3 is TGTGCCAGCAGCCAAGGACTAGCGGGAGGCGCGGCCCAGTACTTC. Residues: CASSQGLAGGAAQYF.